This T cell receptor (beta chain) was recovered during a study of T cell changes during pregnancy in multiple sclerosis. Generated by immunoSEQ multiplex PCR, the TCRdb table keeps only in-frame clones and is missing some. This sample has roughly 52,000 clones, with around 94% found just once. The CDR3 is 17 amino acids. CDR1 and CDR2 (germline): SNHLY, FYNNEI. V trimming: 2 bases; J trimming: 8 bases; junction bases outside the gene matches: 14. This sample comprised CD8+ T cells from peripheral blood mononuclear cells, obtained before pregnancy. This TCR came from a female donor with multiple sclerosis, enrolled in a pregnancy study. This chain joins TRBV2 and TRBJ2-1; TRBD2 matches at 8 bases. CDR3 sequence: CASSETPGLGSFYEQFF. CDR3 nucleotide sequence: TGTGCCAGCAGTGAAACCCCGGGACTAGGATCCTTTTATGAGCAGTTCTTC.